This entry lists 28 T cell receptor beta chains sequenced from one sample in a study of shared clonotypes between healthy human individuals. The naive CD8 fraction comprised CD45RO-negative cells positively selected for CCR7 and excluded terminally differentiated effector memory CD45RA+ cells. Here immunoSEQ multiplex PCR was the method, and the copy in TCRdb shows in-frame clones only, minus some. The sample holds under 600,000 clones, about 98% seen once. Sample: naive CD8+ T cells sorted from blood. These TCRs come from a man aged 30 to 45 in good health.

The CDR3 region is CASSLTSKDTQYF. CDR3 DNA: TGTGCCAGCAGCTTAACGTCCAAAGATACGCAGTATTTT. The chain uses TRBV7-3 and TRBJ2-3; D uncertain. CDR3 length equals 13 residues. The V end was cut by 0 bases, the J end by 5 bases, with 6 bases between. The germline V gene has CDR1 SGHTA and CDR2 FQGTGA.

This chain joins TRBV29-1 and TRBJ1-2, with 7 bases fitting TRBD1. The germline V gene encodes CDR1 SQVTM and CDR2 ANQGSEA. Losses at the gene ends were 7 bases for V and 8 bases for J; bases not matched to a gene: 10. The CDR3 covers 12 residues. CDR3 DNA sequence: TGCAGCGCTACCGACAGGGATCCAGGCTACACCTTC. Translated: CSATDRDPGYTF.

The V and J genes are TRBV5-4 and TRBJ2-1; 10 bases agree with TRBD2. The V and J ends lost 1 base and 0 bases, in that order; junction bases with no gene match: 4. Germline loops: CDR1 SGHNT, CDR2 YYREEE (reference sequence). This CDR3 is 17 amino acids long. CDR3 amino acids: CASSLMSGGASYNEQFF. The CDR3 DNA reads as TGTGCCAGCAGCTTGATGAGCGGGGGGGCCTCCTACAATGAGCAGTTCTTC.

The rearrangement links TRBV27 to TRBJ1-5, with a weak D call TRBD1 (5 bases). CDR1 and CDR2 from the germline V gene are MNHEY and SMNVEV (reference sequence). This CDR3 comprises 15 residues. V was pared by 3 bases and J by 6 bases, with 15 bases between. CDR3 coding DNA: TGTGCCAGCAGTTTCAGGGCAGGGATCAGTCAGCCCCAGCATTTT. Its protein is CASSFRAGISQPQHF.

The chain carries TRBV6-1 and TRBJ2-7; a weak D match, TRBD1 (6 bases). The CDR3 totals 16 residues. Germline CDR1 and CDR2: MNHNS and SASEGT. The ends were cut back, 4 bases at V and 5 bases at J, with 21 bases in the middle. The CDR3 nucleotides read TGTGCCAGCAGTGCCCCTAGACAGGTTTCTACTCACGAGCAGTACTTC. The encoded protein is CASSAPRQVSTHEQYF.

The CDR3 spells CASSDYRGSYEQYF. The CDR3 DNA reads TGTGCCAGCAGTGATTACAGGGGATCCTACGAGCAGTACTTC. The gene calls are TRBV25-1 and TRBJ2-7; 7 bases agree with TRBD1. The CDR3 is made up of 14 amino acids. The germline V gene has CDR1 MGHDK and CDR2 SYGVNS. The ends lost 3 bases at V and 1 base at J; junction bases unmatched: 3.

V gene TRBV6-6 combines with J gene TRBJ2-1; 8 positions agree with TRBD2. V was pared by 5 bases and J by 5 bases, with 8 bases of the junction left unmatched. Germline loops: CDR1 MNHNY, CDR2 SVGAGI (reference sequence). The CDR3 runs to 15 residues. In nucleotides, the CDR3 is TGTGCCAGCAGTCCCCGGGAGGGCTACAACAATGAGCAGTTCTTC. Residues: CASSPREGYNNEQFF.

This chain links TRBV9 with TRBJ2-7; perhaps TRBD1 as D (7 bases). The CDR3 is 14 residues long. Trimming left V 0 bases short and J 6 bases short, with 13 bases between. Germline CDR1 SGDLS, CDR2 YYNGEE. CDR3 nucleotides: TGTGCCAGCAGCGTAGGTCAGGGGGGTGGCGAGCAGTACTTC. This encodes CASSVGQGGGEQYF.

A note on this clone: This CDR3 is also generated by other DNA sequences in the sample. The V gene is TRBV5-1, the J gene TRBJ2-7, with a weak D call TRBD1 (5 bases). The CDR3 consists of 15 residues. Germline assignment: CDR1 SGHRS and CDR2 YFSETQ. Deletions cut 0 bases from V and 0 bases from J, with 10 bases between. The chain's CDR3 is CASSLAQGSSYEQYF. The CDR3 nucleotides are TGCGCCAGCAGCTTGGCCCAGGGAAGCTCCTACGAGCAGTACTTC.

This sequence joins TRBV29-1 and TRBJ1-2; 9 bases match TRBD1. The germline gives CDR1 SQVTM, CDR2 ANQGSEA. The CDR3 totals 14 residues. V trimming: 1 base; J trimming: 1 base; junction bases outside the gene matches: 1. In DNA form, the CDR3 reads TGCAGCGTTGAAGGGACAGGGGTTAACTATGGCTACACCTTC. Its protein product is CSVEGTGVNYGYTF.

The rearrangement links TRBV9 to TRBJ2-5; unclear D gene. The CDR3 has 15 amino acids. V was pared by 0 bases and J by 5 bases, with 14 bases between. The germline V gene encodes CDR1 SGDLS and CDR2 YYNGEE. The CDR3 DNA reads as TGTGCCAGCAGCGTAGATTCCGGCCATGGGGAGACCCAGTACTTC. This sequence encodes CASSVDSGHGETQYF.

J is TRBJ1-2 and V is TRBV7-9; 8 positions match TRBD1. Germline V lookup: CDR1 SEHNR, CDR2 FQNEAQ (reference sequence). The V and J ends lost 3 bases and 6 bases, in that order; junction bases with no gene match: 9. The CDR3 runs 15 residues. The CDR3 coding sequence is TGTGCCAGCAGCTTTTCAGGACAGGGTGTAAATGGCTACACCTTC. It yields the protein CASSFSGQGVNGYTF.

The chain recombines TRBV29-1 with TRBJ2-7; 8 nucleotides line up with TRBD2. The J segment lost 5 bases and the V segment lost 3 bases, leaving 12 bases of the junction unmatched. The CDR3 length is 15 residues. Germline values: CDR1 SQVTM, CDR2 ANQGSEA. The CDR3 here is CSVETGGSPVNEQYF. DNA of the CDR3: TGCAGCGTTGAGACGGGAGGGAGTCCCGTTAACGAGCAGTACTTC.

This chain uses TRBV2 with TRBJ2-3; 9 bases align to TRBD2. CDR3 length equals 13 residues. The germline V gene has CDR1 SNHLY and CDR2 FYNNEI. With V trimmed by 8 bases and J by 6 bases, 6 bases remained unmatched. The CDR3 protein is CASPLAGTDTQYF. In nucleotides, the CDR3 is TGTGCCAGCCCCCTAGCGGGAACTGATACGCAGTATTTT.

This chain connects TRBV18 to TRBJ1-1; weak D call: TRBD1 (5 bases). Germline lookup yields CDR1 KGHSH and CDR2 LQKENI. V was shortened by 5 bases and J by 2 bases, with 9 bases between the two germline ends. The CDR3 covers 13 residues. The CDR3 region has the DNA TGTGCCAGCTCAGACAGAATTAACACTGAAGCTTTCTTT. Its protein is CASSDRINTEAFF.

CDR3 protein: CASSDDRYSNQPQHF. DNA of the CDR3: TGTGCCAGCAGCGATGACAGGTATAGCAATCAGCCCCAGCATTTT. V gene TRBV7-9 combines with J gene TRBJ1-5, with D perhaps TRBD1 (6 bases). The ends were cut back, 5 bases at V and 0 bases at J, with 11 bases in the middle. CDR1 and CDR2 from the germline V gene are SEHNR and FQNEAQ (reference sequence). This CDR3 has 15 residues.

The chain has TRBV13 and TRBJ2-5, with 7 bases identical to TRBD1. The CDR3 has 13 amino acids. Germline CDR1 is PRHDT and CDR2 is FYEKMQ (reference sequence). V was clipped by 5 bases and J by 4 bases; unmatched bases: 4. The DNA of the CDR3 is TGTGCCAGCAGCCCCAACAGGGGAGAGACCCAGTACTTC. As protein: CASSPNRGETQYF.

This clone was picked up one time. The CDR3 loop is CASSPRVGDPDTQYF. In DNA, the CDR3 is TGTGCCAGCAGCCCTAGGGTCGGGGACCCAGATACGCAGTATTTT. The chain is built from TRBV7-9 and TRBJ2-3; D is perhaps TRBD1 or TRBD2 (5 bases each). V lost 5 bases to trimming and J lost 4 bases, with 16 bases between them. The CDR3 consists of 15 residues. Germline loops: CDR1 SEHNR, CDR2 FQNEAQ (reference sequence).

J is TRBJ1-3 and V is TRBV10-3; weak D call: TRBD1 (5 bases). Germline V gene data show CDR1 as ENHRY and CDR2 as SYGVKD. The CDR3 has 16 residues. The V gene lost 4 bases and the J gene lost 1 base, with 14 bases spanning the gap. CDR3 residues: CAISVARVESGNTIYF. The DNA for the CDR3 is TGTGCCATCAGTGTAGCCAGGGTTGAATCTGGAAACACCATATATTTT.

The rearrangement links TRBV7-2 to TRBJ2-1; the D gene is possibly TRBD2 (6 bases). Germline assignment: CDR1 SGHTA and CDR2 FQGNSA. V dropped 5 bases and J dropped 6 bases, with 17 bases sitting between them. The CDR3 spans 15 residues. The CDR3 bases are TGTGCCAGCAGCAAAGGATGGAGGGTGATCAATGAGCAGTTCTTC. It yields the protein CASSKGWRVINEQFF.

The CDR3 bases are TGTGCCAGTACCCTGGGACGGAACACTGAAGCTTTCTTT. Translation: CASTLGRNTEAFF. The rearrangement links TRBV19 to TRBJ1-1, with a tentative D call TRBD1 (5 bases). Deletions cut 7 bases from V and 1 base from J, with 10 bases between. The CDR3 consists of 13 residues. Germline assignment: CDR1 LNHDA and CDR2 SQIVND (reference sequence).

The chain is built from TRBV4-1 and TRBJ1-1, with D hard to call. The CDR3 is 16 amino acids. V was shortened by 1 base and J by 6 bases, with 18 bases between the two germline ends. Germline V CDR1 and CDR2: MGHRA, YSYEKL. The CDR3 loop reads CASSQAGRGSYPEAFF. The CDR3 DNA reads as TGCGCCAGCAGCCAAGCAGGCAGAGGATCCTACCCTGAAGCTTTCTTT.

This sequence joins TRBV29-1 and TRBJ2-7; tentative D call: TRBD1 (5 bases). The germline V gene encodes CDR1 SQVTM and CDR2 ANQGSEA. CDR3 length: 15 residues. V lost 2 bases, J lost 4 bases, and 18 bases lay in between. Written as DNA, the CDR3 is TGCAGCGTTGAAAGTCATGGCAGGGTTTCGTACGAGCAGTACTTC. It is translated as CSVESHGRVSYEQYF.

The chain links TRBV5-1 to TRBJ2-2; D is ambiguous. CDR3 length: 15 residues. V shed 0 bases and J shed 1 base, with 7 bases lying between them. From germline, CDR1 is SGHRS and CDR2 YFSETQ. DNA of the CDR3: TGCGCCAGCAGCTTGGAGCGATTGAACACCGGGGAGCTGTTTTTT. Translating gives CASSLERLNTGELFF.

The chain combines TRBV5-1 with TRBJ2-7, with D possibly being TRBD1 (6 bases). Germline CDR1 and CDR2: SGHRS and YFSETQ. V dropped 8 bases and J dropped 3 bases, with 18 bases sitting between them. The CDR3 covers 14 residues. CDR3 residues: CASTIGRGDYEQYF. In DNA form, the CDR3 reads TGCGCCAGTACGATCGGCAGGGGTGACTACGAGCAGTACTTC.

This chain links TRBV7-9 with TRBJ2-1; no clear D. The germline V and J ends were trimmed by 4 bases and 0 bases, with 10 bases remaining between them. The germline V gene has CDR1 SEHNR and CDR2 FQNEAQ (reference sequence). The CDR3 has 15 amino acids. Here the CDR3 DNA reads TGTGCCAGCAGCTCATTAGCAGACTCCTACAATGAGCAGTTCTTC. Residues: CASSSLADSYNEQFF. The entire variable domain, with the rest obtained from reference TRBV7-9 and TRBJ2-1, is as follows: DTGVSQNPRHKITKRGQNVTFRCDPISEHNRLYWYRQTLGQGPEFLTYFQNEAQLEKSRLLSDRFSAERPKGSFSTLEIQRTEQGDSAMYLCASSSLADSYNEQFFGPGTRLTVL.

The chain is built from TRBV5-3 and TRBJ1-5, with a tentative D call TRBD1 (5 bases). TRBV5-3 is labeled an ORF, and its function is uncertain. V dropped 0 bases and J dropped 3 bases, with 16 bases sitting between them. CDR3 length equals 17 residues. CDR3 in DNA: TGTGCCAGAAGCTTGGGAGTAAGGGGTTATGTCAATCAGCCCCAGCATTTT. The encoded protein is CARSLGVRGYVNQPQHF.

V is TRBV10-3 and J is TRBJ2-7; D not certain. CDR1 is ENHRY and CDR2 is SYGVKD in the germline V gene. The V end was cut by 3 bases, the J end by 3 bases, with 12 bases between. The CDR3 extends over 14 amino acids. CDR3 sequence: CAISENTLVYEQYF. CDR3 bases: TGTGCCATCAGTGAAAATACGTTGGTCTACGAGCAGTACTTC.